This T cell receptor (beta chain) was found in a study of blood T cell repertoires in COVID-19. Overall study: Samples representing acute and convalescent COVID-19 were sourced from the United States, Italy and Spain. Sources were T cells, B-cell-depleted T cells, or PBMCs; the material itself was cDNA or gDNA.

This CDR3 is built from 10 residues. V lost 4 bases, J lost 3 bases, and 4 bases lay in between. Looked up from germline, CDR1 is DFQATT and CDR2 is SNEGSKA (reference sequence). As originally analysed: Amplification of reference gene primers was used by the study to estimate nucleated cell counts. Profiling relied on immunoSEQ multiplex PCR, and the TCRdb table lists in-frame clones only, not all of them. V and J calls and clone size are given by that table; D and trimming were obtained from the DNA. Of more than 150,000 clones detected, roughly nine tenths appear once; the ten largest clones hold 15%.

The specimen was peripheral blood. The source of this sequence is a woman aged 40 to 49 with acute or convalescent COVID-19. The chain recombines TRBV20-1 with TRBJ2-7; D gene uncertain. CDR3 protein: CSANNYEQYF. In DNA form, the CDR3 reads TGCAGTGCTAATAACTACGAGCAGTACTTC.